The sequence of this TCR beta chain was determined in a study of shared clonotypes between healthy human individuals. The data were produced by immunoSEQ multiplex PCR, yet TCRdb's version contains in-frame clones alone and is incomplete. This table holds nearly 500,000 clones, 70% to 80% found once. The study drew its donors from healthy HIV-negative adults without recent acute infections or vaccinations. This receptor was taken from a woman aged 40 to 50 in good health. Some clones in this sample may be carry-over from other donors' samples. Sequencing used PBMCs.

CDR3 in amino acids: CASSHRDRSYEQYF. Here the CDR3 DNA reads TGCGCCAGCAGCCACCGGGACAGGTCCTACGAGCAGTACTTC. The chain is built from TRBV4-1 and TRBJ2-5; TRBD1 agrees at 8 bases. TRBJ2-7 explains the end of the DNA better; the J call may be wrong. The CDR3 has 14 amino acids. From germline, CDR1 is MGHRA and CDR2 YSYEKL.